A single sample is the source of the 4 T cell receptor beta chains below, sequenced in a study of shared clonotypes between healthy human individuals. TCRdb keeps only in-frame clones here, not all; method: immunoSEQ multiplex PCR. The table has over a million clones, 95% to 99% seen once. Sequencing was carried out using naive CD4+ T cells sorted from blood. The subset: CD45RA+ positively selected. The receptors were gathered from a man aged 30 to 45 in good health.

The CDR3: CASSLGPGTSGNTIYF. The CDR3 DNA reads TGTGCCAGCAGCTTAGGGCCCGGGACATCTGGAAACACCATATATTTT. The chain is built from TRBV7-2 and TRBJ1-3, with D tentatively TRBD1 (6 bases). Germline V CDR1 and CDR2: SGHTA, FQGNSA. Trimming cost V 1 base and J 1 base, with 11 bases left between them. The CDR3 extends over 16 amino acids.

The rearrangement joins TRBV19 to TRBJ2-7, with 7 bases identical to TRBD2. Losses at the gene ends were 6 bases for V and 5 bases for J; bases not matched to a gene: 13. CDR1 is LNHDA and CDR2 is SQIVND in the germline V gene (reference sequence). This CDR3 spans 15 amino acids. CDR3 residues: CASSAQWASGNEQYF. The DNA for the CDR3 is TGTGCCAGTAGCGCGCAGTGGGCTAGCGGAAACGAGCAGTACTTC.

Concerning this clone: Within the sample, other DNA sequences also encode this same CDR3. The CDR3 sequence is CSVDETQYF. CDR3 in DNA: TGCAGCGTTGACGAGACCCAGTACTTC. V is TRBV29-1 and J is TRBJ2-5; D is ambiguous. Germline-derived CDR1 and CDR2 are SQVTM and ANQGSEA. This CDR3 has 9 residues. V was cut by 3 bases and J by 5 bases, with 1 base left in between.

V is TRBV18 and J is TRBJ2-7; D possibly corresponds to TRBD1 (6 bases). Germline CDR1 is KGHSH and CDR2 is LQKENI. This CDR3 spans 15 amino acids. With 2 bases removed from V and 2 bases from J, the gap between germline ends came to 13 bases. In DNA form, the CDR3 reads TGTGCCAGCTCACCAAAGACAGGAGTAACCTACGAGCAGTACTTC. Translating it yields CASSPKTGVTYEQYF.